A single sample is the source of the 27 T cell receptor beta chains below, sequenced in a study of molecular identifiers for immune sequencing clone quantification. A single record per CDR3 protein comes from TCRdb applying MiXCR to the PCR reads. The data show 550,000 to 750,000 distinct CDR3 sequences, 20% seen once. Material for sequencing was naive CD8+ T cells from blood, with Jurkat cell RNA spiked in. Documented subset: FACS-sorted CD8+CD4-CCR7+CD45RA+ naive T cells. Receptors were obtained from a human donor in good health. Some libraries in this study had Jurkat cell RNA spiked in.

This clonotype was recorded at least ten times. The DNA of the CDR3 is TGTGCCCCATCGCAGGGGGCGGGGAACACCGGGGAGCTGTTTTTT. It translates to CAPSQGAGNTGELFF. The chain has TRBV19 and TRBJ2-2; 8 bases align to TRBD1. This CDR3 is built from 15 residues. With 11 bases clipped from V and 1 base from J, the junction kept 9 bases outside the gene matches. The germline CDR1 and CDR2 sequences are LNHDA and SQIVND (reference sequence).

In the case of this clonotype: A much larger clone lies one base from this, so it may be a read error. This chain links TRBV2 with TRBJ1-2; 7 positions match TRBD1. Germline assignment: CDR1 SNHLY and CDR2 FYNNEI. This CDR3 has 12 amino acids. V lost 6 bases, J lost 6 bases, and 4 bases stayed unmatched. In DNA form, the CDR3 reads TGTGCCAGCAGGTACAGGGGAGATGGCTACACCTTC. Translated: CASRYRGDGYTF.

The rearrangement uses TRBV6-6 and TRBJ2-1, with unresolved D. The CDR3 is 19 residues long. V dropped 8 bases and J dropped 2 bases, with 28 bases sitting between them. The germline V gene encodes CDR1 MNHNY and CDR2 SVGAGI (reference sequence). The CDR3 nucleotides read TGTGCCAGCTTTAAATGGGGTTTTGGGCCCGTCTACGCCTACAATGAGCAGTTCTTC. Translating gives CASFKWGFGPVYAYNEQFF.

This clonotype was counted ten times or more. This chain links TRBV7-9 with TRBJ2-4, with 11 bases aligning to TRBD1. CDR3 length equals 22 residues. V was clipped by 1 base and J by 0 bases; unmatched bases: 17. CDR1 and CDR2 (germline): SEHNR, FQNEAQ (reference sequence). CDR3 loop: CASSLELLRTGGNSRAKNIQYF. The CDR3 nucleotides are TGTGCCAGCAGCTTAGAGTTGTTGCGGACAGGGGGCAACTCCAGAGCCAAAAACATTCAGTACTTC.

On this clonotype: This may be a read error, as it is one base from a much larger clone. The V call is TRBV6-2 or TRBV6-3, the J call TRBJ1-2; 7 bases fit TRBD1. The CDR3 spans 18 residues. Germline V gene data show CDR1 as MNHEY and CDR2 as SVGEGT. Trimming removed 1 base from V and 2 bases from J; junction bases left unmatched: 13. The CDR3 is CASSYFSSKPQGNYGYTF. CDR3 nucleotide sequence: TGTGCCAGCAGTTACTTCTCTTCAAAACCACAGGGGAACTATGGCTACACCTTC.

Notes on this clonotype: This sequence may be a read error, since a much larger clone differs from it by one base. The J gene is TRBJ2-5, the V gene TRBV5-3; tentative D call: TRBD2 (6 bases). TRBV5-3 is labeled an ORF, and its function is uncertain. V lost 8 bases, J lost 1 base, and 18 bases lay in between. The CDR3 totals 15 residues. This chain's CDR3 is CASSLRGTCQETQYF. DNA of the CDR3: TGTGCCAGCAGCCTACGCGGGACTTGCCAAGAGACCCAGTACTTC.

The chain uses TRBV27 and TRBJ1-1; D not resolved. V was trimmed by 11 bases and J by 6 bases, leaving 19 bases between them. Germline assignment: CDR1 MNHEY and CDR2 SMNVEV (reference sequence). The CDR3 is 13 residues long. CDR3 in amino acids: CACTHLGGPEAFF. As DNA, the CDR3 is TGTGCCTGCACTCACCTGGGAGGACCTGAAGCTTTCTTT.

This clonotype was recorded at least ten times. As DNA, the CDR3 is TGTGCCAGCAGTTTCCAGCGGGGACCCTACAATGAGCAGTTCTTC. It is translated as CASSFQRGPYNEQFF. V and J are TRBV12-3 or TRBV12-4 and TRBJ2-1, with 7 bases fitting TRBD2. This CDR3 region has 15 residues. Unmatched junction bases numbered 4, after V lost 3 bases and J lost 2 bases.

This clonotype occurred many times. V and J are TRBV5-1 and TRBJ2-7, with D perhaps TRBD1 (6 bases). CDR3 length: 15 amino acids. The ends were cut back, 5 bases at V and 0 bases at J, with 15 bases in the middle. Germline V gene lookup returns CDR1 SGHRS and CDR2 YFSETQ. Here the CDR3 reads CASSAYDRISYEQYF. The DNA for the CDR3 is TGCGCCAGCAGTGCTTACGACAGGATCTCCTACGAGCAGTACTTC.

In its sample, this clonotype was seen many times. This chain uses TRBV9 with TRBJ1-1; D remains ambiguous. The CDR3 is made up of 12 amino acids. Germline V CDR1 and CDR2: SGDLS, YYNGEE. V lost 3 bases and J 5 bases, leaving 8 bases between the germline ends. CDR3 sequence reads: CASSAPRTEAFF. The CDR3 DNA is TGTGCCAGCAGCGCCCCCCGTACTGAAGCTTTCTTT.

Of note for this clonotype: A much larger clone differs from this one at a single base, so this may be a read error. The rearrangement joins TRBV7-8 to TRBJ1-6; no reliable D call. Germline values: CDR1 SGHVS, CDR2 FQNEAQ. The CDR3 spans 17 residues. CDR3 DNA sequence: TGTGCCAGCAGCTTAGCGCAGGAAACCCTCTATAATCCACCCCTCCACTTT. It is translated as CASSLAQETLYNPPLHF.

This clonotype was found many times. This chain joins TRBV9 and TRBJ1-1; D possibly corresponds to TRBD1 (5 bases). The CDR3 is 14 residues long. V lost 0 bases and J 4 bases, leaving 10 bases between the germline ends. Germline V gene sequence: CDR1 SGDLS, CDR2 YYNGEE. For the CDR3, the DNA is TGTGCCAGCAGCGTAGAAGGGCAGGGCACTGAAGCTTTCTTT. Its protein is CASSVEGQGTEAFF.

V gene TRBV27 combines with J gene TRBJ2-7; TRBD2 might be the D (6 bases). Trimming cost V 5 bases and J 6 bases, with 23 bases left between them. CDR1 is MNHEY, CDR2 SMNVEV, per germline (reference sequence). The CDR3 is made up of 16 amino acids. The CDR3 sequence: CASSPLTSTGVPEQYF. The CDR3 DNA is TGTGCCAGCAGTCCATTGACTAGTACGGGAGTTCCCGAGCAGTACTTC.

The table lists this clonotype with many counts. The chain carries TRBV6-2 or TRBV6-3 and TRBJ2-3; TRBD2 matches 8 bases. CDR3 length equals 20 residues. V was pared by 2 bases and J by 0 bases, with 16 bases of the junction left unmatched. Germline assignment: CDR1 MNHEY and CDR2 SVGEGT. The CDR3: CASSYSRRGLLAESTDTQYF. Here the CDR3 DNA reads TGTGCCAGCAGTTACAGCAGGAGGGGGTTACTAGCGGAGAGCACAGATACGCAGTATTTT.

This clonotype was found many times. The J gene is TRBJ2-7, the V gene TRBV27; weak D call: TRBD2 (6 bases). Germline-derived CDR1 and CDR2 are MNHEY and SMNVEV (reference sequence). This CDR3 has 14 amino acids. Trimming left V 7 bases short and J 1 base short, with 14 bases between. This chain's CDR3 is CASTQTGGSYEQYF. CDR3 DNA: TGTGCCAGCACTCAAACCGGGGGATCCTACGAGCAGTACTTC.

The chain links TRBV4-3 to TRBJ1-2; 9 bases align to TRBD1. The CDR3 spans 16 residues. Germline assignment: CDR1 LGHNA and CDR2 YSLEER. The trim removed 1 base at V and 4 bases at J, leaving 7 bases unmatched. The CDR3 coding sequence is TGCGCCAGCAGCCAAGTTCTCACAGGGGGCGGCTATGGCTACACCTTC. Amino acid sequence: CASSQVLTGGGYGYTF.

This clonotype was found once. A clone one base away is much larger, so this may be a read error. The chain joins TRBV27 to TRBJ2-7, with D maybe TRBD2 (6 bases). From germline, CDR1 is MNHEY and CDR2 SMNVEV (reference sequence). CDR3 length: 12 amino acids. V was trimmed by 7 bases and J by 3 bases, leaving 10 bases between them. CDR3 nucleotides: TGTGCCAGCAACTCGGGACTCTACGAGCAGTACTTC. Residues: CASNSGLYEQYF.

At least ten counts were recorded for this clonotype. The V call is TRBV12-3 or TRBV12-4, the J call TRBJ1-1, with 7 bases lining up with TRBD1. The CDR3 is 15 amino acids. J lost 5 bases, V lost 6 bases, and 12 bases had no gene match. CDR3 bases: TGTGCCAGCAGCTTGACAGGGCCCTCGGGTACTGAAGCTTTCTTT. This gives the protein CASSLTGPSGTEAFF.

This clonotype was detected many times. The rearrangement links TRBV6-1 to TRBJ1-5; 10 nucleotides agree with TRBD1. Losses at the gene ends were 3 bases for V and 4 bases for J; bases not matched to a gene: 6. Germline-derived CDR1 and CDR2 are MNHNS and SASEGT. This CDR3 is built from 16 residues. The CDR3 is CASSDGGQGKNQPQHF. CDR3 nucleotide sequence: TGTGCCAGCAGTGACGGGGGACAGGGGAAGAATCAGCCCCAGCATTTT.

This clonotype was counted ten times or more. This chain links TRBV2 with TRBJ2-3, with 8 nucleotides matching TRBD2. Per germline, CDR1 SNHLY and CDR2 FYNNEI. The ends lost 6 bases at V and 3 bases at J; junction bases unmatched: 11. The CDR3 extends over 16 amino acids. CDR3 coding DNA: TGTGCCAGCAGAACTAACTTACTAGCGGCGACAGATACGCAGTATTTT. This translates into CASRTNLLAATDTQYF.

This clonotype was recorded many times. V is TRBV10-3 and J is TRBJ2-7; no definite D call. The CDR3 has 11 residues. From germline, CDR1 is ENHRY and CDR2 SYGVKD. Trimming pared 6 bases from V and 3 bases from J, leaving 6 bases between. The CDR3 sequence is CAISHNYEQYF. The CDR3, as DNA: TGTGCCATCAGCCACAACTACGAGCAGTACTTC.

In regard to this clonotype: A read error is possible here, since a much larger clone lies one base away. This chain links TRBV29-1 with TRBJ2-1, with D possibly matching TRBD2 (6 bases). There are 14 residues in the CDR3. Germline V gene lookup returns CDR1 SQVTM and CDR2 ANQGSEA. V lost 4 bases, J lost 4 bases, and 14 bases lay in between. The CDR3 here is CSVVETRGYNEQFF. The CDR3 coding sequence is TGCAGCGTTGTGGAGACTAGAGGTTACAATGAGCAGTTCTTC.

The chain recombines TRBV3-1 with TRBJ2-1, with 9 bases lining up with TRBD2. V lost 2 bases, J lost 5 bases, and 4 bases stayed unmatched. Germline-derived CDR1 and CDR2 are LGHDT and YNNKEL (reference sequence). This CDR3 is 15 amino acids long. This CDR3 is CASSQPTSGDNEQFF. CDR3 DNA: TGTGCCAGCAGCCAACCGACTAGCGGAGACAATGAGCAGTTCTTC.

Remarks on this clonotype: Compared with germline, one end of the junction differs, possibly owing to a read error. The gene calls are TRBV3-1 and TRBJ1-5; D remains ambiguous. Looked up from germline, CDR1 is LGHDT and CDR2 is YNNKEL (reference sequence). This CDR3 has 15 amino acids. CDR3 in DNA: TGTGCCAGCAGCCAAGAGGGGTATAGCAATCAGTCCCAGCATTTT. It specifies CASSQEGYSNQSQHF.

The V and J genes are TRBV27 and TRBJ2-4; no definite D call. Germline loops: CDR1 MNHEY, CDR2 SMNVEV (reference sequence). The CDR3 covers 16 residues. With 6 bases removed from V and 8 bases from J, the gap between germline ends came to 23 bases. The CDR3 DNA is TGTGCCAGCAGCCCAATTCCAACTATTACTCGGGACATTCAGTACTTC. This translates into CASSPIPTITRDIQYF.

This clonotype was detected many times. This chain joins TRBV2 and TRBJ1-1, with TRBD1 as a possible D gene (5 bases). The germline gives CDR1 SNHLY, CDR2 FYNNEI. The CDR3 contains 13 residues. V was cut by 10 bases and J by 4 bases, with 16 bases left in between. CDR3 in amino acids: CANIPQGFTEAFF. CDR3 coding DNA: TGTGCCAACATTCCCCAGGGTTTCACTGAAGCTTTCTTT.

This clonotype was recorded many times. The V and J genes are TRBV6-1 and TRBJ2-2; D not resolved. Germline V gives CDR1 MNHNS, CDR2 SASEGT. The length of the CDR3 is 11 residues. V lost 4 bases and J 7 bases, leaving 4 bases between the germline ends. Here the CDR3 reads CASSAVGELFF. The DNA for the CDR3 is TGTGCCAGCAGTGCGGTCGGGGAGCTGTTTTTT.